One and the same sample provided the 27 T cell receptor beta chains below, sequenced in a study of T cell clonality in common variable immunodeficiency. Profiled with immunoSEQ multiplex PCR; TCRdb holds only in-frame clones, not every one. Reported are some 52,000 clones, none seen only once; the ten largest carry 3% to 3.5%. Sequences were obtained from peripheral blood mononuclear cells. The receptors were gathered from a person between 18 and 69 years old in good health.

This clone showed up many times. Read data end 3 residues before the CDR3 end; the end is taken from the germline J gene. The chain carries TRBV7-2 and TRBJ2-5; D may be TRBD2 (6 bases). The length of the CDR3 is 13 residues. The V end lost 5 bases, the J end lost 2 bases, and 9 bases lay between the germline ends. Per germline, CDR1 SGHTA and CDR2 FQGNSA. CDR3 DNA (partial): TGTGCCAGCAGCCGCGGGGCTCAAGAGACC. Its protein is CASSRGAQET. The whole CDR3 region reads CASSRGAQETQYF.

For this clone: With the read ending 3 residues before the CDR3 end, the germline J gene is used to fill in that end. The J gene is TRBJ2-1, the V gene TRBV2, with 7 bases that match TRBD2. The CDR3 contains 16 residues. Germline V gene lookup returns CDR1 SNHLY and CDR2 FYNNEI. V lost 5 bases and J lost 0; bases outside the gene matches: 7. Incomplete CDR3 DNA: TGTGCCAGCAGTTTATCAGCGGGACGCTCCTACAATGAG. It is translated as CASSLSAGRSYNE. The CDR3, in full, reads CASSLSAGRSYNEQFF.

This clone was counted ten times or more. The read stops 3 residues short of the end of the CDR3; the missing end is completed from the germline J gene. The chain combines TRBV5-1 with TRBJ1-1; D is possibly TRBD1 (5 bases). CDR1 and CDR2 (germline): SGHRS, YFSETQ. V shed 5 bases and J shed 4 bases, with 18 bases lying between them. The CDR3 loop spans 15 amino acids. The DNA read from the CDR3 is TGCGCCAGCAGTCCCCTCCTGCAGGGAAGCACTGAA. Translating it yields CASSPLLQGSTE. The entire CDR3 sequence reads CASSPLLQGSTEAFF.

This clone was counted at least ten times. This CDR3 is CAWSDLQGDTEAFF. The sequenced CDR3 bases are TGTGCCTGGAGTGATCTACAGGGTGACACTGAA. The chain has TRBV30 and TRBJ1-1, with D tentatively TRBD1 (6 bases). The read gets to within 3 residues of the CDR3 end, and the germline J gene fills in the rest. The germline CDR1 and CDR2 sequences are GTSNPN and SVGIG (reference sequence). The ends were cut back, 1 base at V and 3 bases at J, with 12 bases in the middle. The CDR3 contains 14 residues.

There are a few counts of this clone. The read stops 3 residues short of the end of the CDR3; the missing end is completed from the germline J gene. The chain carries TRBV7-3 and TRBJ1-2, with TRBD1 identical over 9 bases. Germline V gene lookup returns CDR1 SGHTA and CDR2 FQGTGA. The CDR3 has 15 residues. The CDR3 loop is CASSVVRDRVYDYTF. The sequenced CDR3 bases are TGTGCCAGCAGCGTCGTCCGGGACAGGGTTTACGAC.

A word on this clone: The CDR3 end lies 3 residues beyond the end of the read and is filled in from the germline J gene. The V call is TRBV5-6, the J call TRBJ1-5; TRBD1 is a possible D gene (6 bases). The CDR3 loop spans 14 amino acids. V lost 6 bases, J lost 4 bases, and 14 bases lay in between. The V gene's germline CDR1 is SGHDT and CDR2 YYEEEE. The sequenced CDR3 bases are TGTGCCAGCACCTCCGGGACACATAATCAGCCC. Translating it yields CASTSGTHNQP. Given in full, the CDR3 is CASTSGTHNQPQHF.

This clone was counted only a few times. The CDR3 end lies 3 residues beyond the end of the read and is filled in from the germline J gene. The chain has TRBV30 and TRBJ1-2, with D perhaps TRBD1 (6 bases). From germline, CDR1 is GTSNPN and CDR2 SVGIG (reference sequence). The CDR3 contains 13 residues. The covered CDR3 bases are TGTGCCTGGAGTGGGGGGCCTGGGTACGAC. It translates to CAWSGGPGYD. The full CDR3 reads CAWSGGPGYDYTF.

This clone showed up just a few times. From the germline J gene comes the end of the CDR3, since the read stops 3 residues before it. The V gene is TRBV11-3, the J gene TRBJ2-5; TRBD1 might be the D (5 bases). Germline CDR1 SGHNT, CDR2 YENEEA. This CDR3 contains 15 residues. Trimming pared 0 bases from V and 3 bases from J, leaving 11 bases between. The DNA read from the CDR3 is TGTGCCAGCAGCTTAGAGCAGGGTAGGGAAGAGACC. Amino acids: CASSLEQGREET. The entire CDR3 reads CASSLEQGREETQYF.

In its sample, this clone was seen many times. The CDR3 end lies 3 residues beyond the end of the read and is filled in from the germline J gene. This chain joins TRBV20-1 and TRBJ1-2, with D uncertain. Germline CDR1 reads DFQATT; CDR2 reads SNEGSKA (reference sequence). CDR3 length equals 13 residues. V dropped 0 bases and J dropped 7 bases, with 12 bases sitting between them. CDR3 sequence: CSARDSATGGYTF. The CDR3 bases that were read are TGCAGTGCTAGAGATAGCGCGACCGGTGGC.

This clone has a count of ten or more. The CDR3 extends 3 residues past the end of the read, so its final part is completed from the germline J gene. This rearrangement joins TRBV30 to TRBJ1-1; a weak D match, TRBD1 (6 bases). This CDR3 contains 16 residues. The germline V and J ends were trimmed by 4 bases and 5 bases, with 23 bases remaining between them. Germline lookup yields CDR1 GTSNPN and CDR2 SVGIG (reference sequence). The part of the CDR3 DNA that was read is TGTGCCTGGACGCGGGCGGGGGGCGGGCCAACTACTGAA. This sequence encodes CAWTRAGGGPTTE. The full-length CDR3 reads as CAWTRAGGGPTTEAFF.

There are many counts of this clone. The read ends 3 residues before the CDR3 terminus; that terminus is restored from the germline J gene. The chain has TRBV7-8 and TRBJ2-3; TRBD2 agrees at 9 bases. Germline V gene lookup returns CDR1 SGHVS and CDR2 FQNEAQ. J gave up 3 bases and V 3 bases, and 10 bases lay outside the gene matches. This CDR3 has 17 amino acids. The sequenced part of the CDR3 DNA is TGTGCCAGCAGCTTGGGACTAGCAAACGAAGGGACAGATACG. Its protein is CASSLGLANEGTDT. The full CDR3 sequence reads CASSLGLANEGTDTQYF.

This clone has at least ten counts. CDR3 loop: CASSQDPQLYEQYF. Partial CDR3 DNA: TGTGCCAGCAGCCAAGATCCCCAATTGTACGAG. The chain employs TRBV3-1 (or the pseudogene TRBV3-2) and TRBJ2-7, with D uncertain. The observed sequence ends 3 residues before the CDR3 terminus, with the missing tail filled in from the germline J gene. This CDR3 has 14 amino acids. V gave up 0 bases and J gave up 4 bases, with 10 bases separating them. From germline, CDR1 is LGHDT and CDR2 YNNKEL (reference sequence).

This clone was counted many times. The read stops 3 residues short of the end of the CDR3; the missing end is completed from the germline J gene. The V call is TRBV20-1, the J call TRBJ1-5; D perhaps matches TRBD1 (5 bases). In germline, CDR1 is DFQATT, CDR2 SNEGSKA (reference sequence). The CDR3 loop spans 14 amino acids. V lost 5 bases, J lost 3 bases, and 14 bases lay in between. CDR3: CSARGAGHNQPQHF. The CDR3 bases that were read are TGCAGTGCTCGAGGGGCAGGCCACAATCAGCCC.

This clone was counted ten times or more. The CDR3 goes on 3 residues after the read ends, and that part is filled in from the germline J gene. V is TRBV5-4 and J is TRBJ2-2, with 13 bases fitting TRBD2. J was trimmed by 8 bases and V by 2 bases; bases with no gene match: 6. CDR3 length equals 16 residues. Looked up from germline, CDR1 is SGHNT and CDR2 is YYREEE (reference sequence). The part of the CDR3 DNA that was read is TGTGCCAGCAGCTTCGGGACTAGCGGGATTACTGGGGAG. Translated: CASSFGTSGITGE. The full CDR3 is CASSFGTSGITGELFF. Drawing the rest from reference TRBV5-4 and TRBJ2-2, the complete variable domain is ETGVTQSPTHLIKTRGQQVTLRCSSQSGHNTVSWYQQALGQGPQFIFQYYREEENGRGNFPPRFSGLQFPNYSSELNVNALELDDSALYLCASSFGTSGITGELFFGEGSRLTVL.

This clone was seen ten or more times. The CDR3 goes on 3 residues after the read ends, and that part is filled in from the germline J gene. The chain couples TRBV18 to TRBJ1-1; D perhaps matches TRBD1 (5 bases). CDR3 length equals 16 residues. V lost 1 base, J lost 0 bases, and 12 bases lay in between. Per germline, CDR1 KGHSH and CDR2 LQKENI. CDR3 DNA, as far as it was read: TGTGCCAGCTCACCACTGGCAGGGCCCTTGAACACTGAA. Its translation is CASSPLAGPLNTE. The CDR3, in full, reads CASSPLAGPLNTEAFF.

Ten or more counts support this clone. Read coverage stops 3 residues before the CDR3 terminus; the germline J gene supplies the remainder. The rearrangement uses TRBV7-2 and TRBJ2-7; no firm D call. The CDR3 is made up of 13 amino acids. CDR1 is SGHTA, CDR2 FQGNSA, per germline. Deletions cut 1 base from V and 5 bases from J, with 9 bases between. The CDR3 here is CASSLVSVDEQYF. Incomplete CDR3 DNA: TGTGCCAGCAGCTTAGTTAGTGTTGACGAG.

This clone occurred a few times. The read ends 3 residues early relative to the CDR3; the germline J gene fills the gap. The chain links TRBV7-2 to TRBJ2-3; either TRBD1 or TRBD2 may supply D (5 bases each). The CDR3 totals 13 residues. The germline gives CDR1 SGHTA, CDR2 FQGNSA. The part of the CDR3 DNA that was read is TGTGCCAGCAGCCCAAAGCGAGGGGAGACG. Protein product: CASSPKRGET. The complete CDR3 reads CASSPKRGETQYF.

This clone occurred many times. The CDR3 end falls 3 residues outside the read, so it is completed with the germline J gene. The genes are TRBV19 and TRBJ1-4; a possible D gene is TRBD1 (5 bases). Trimming removed 6 bases from V and 5 bases from J, with 13 bases in between. CDR3 size: 14 residues. CDR1 and CDR2 from the germline V gene are LNHDA and SQIVND (reference sequence). CDR3 region: CASSSGTPNEKLFF. The sequenced CDR3 bases are TGTGCCAGTAGCTCCGGGACTCCGAATGAAAAA.

At least ten counts were recorded for this clone. The read ends 3 residues before the CDR3 terminus; that terminus is restored from the germline J gene. The chain uses TRBV7-9 and TRBJ1-2; a weak D match, TRBD1 (6 bases). Germline lookup yields CDR1 SEHNR and CDR2 FQNEAQ (reference sequence). V was shortened by 1 base and J by 4 bases, with 10 bases between the two germline ends. The CDR3 runs 14 residues. The DNA read from the CDR3 is TGTGCCAGCAGCTTAGGGGACACGAGCTATGGC. Protein product: CASSLGDTSYG. The entire CDR3 protein is CASSLGDTSYGYTF. Looking up the rest from reference TRBV7-9 and TRBJ1-2 gives the full variable domain: DTGVSQNPRHKITKRGQNVTFRCDPISEHNRLYWYRQTLGQGPEFLTYFQNEAQLEKSRLLSDRFSAERPKGSFSTLEIQRTEQGDSAMYLCASSLGDTSYGYTFGSGTRLTVV.

Turning to this clone: The CDR3 end lies 3 residues beyond the end of the read and is filled in from the germline J gene. This chain links TRBV7-2 with TRBJ1-5; 7 bases are shared with TRBD1. Germline assignment: CDR1 SGHTA and CDR2 FQGNSA. This CDR3 has 15 amino acids. Trimming cost V 5 bases and J 6 bases; bases outside gene matches: 10. The CDR3 here is CASSPFVGGGQPQHF. Incomplete CDR3 DNA: TGTGCCAGCAGCCCTTTCGTAGGGGGCGGTCAGCCC.

This clone was found a few times. The sequenced fragment ends 3 residues before the CDR3 boundary, so the rest is inferred from the germline J gene. The chain uses TRBV7-6 and TRBJ1-2; 7 nucleotides line up with TRBD1. The germline V gene has CDR1 SGHVS and CDR2 FNYEAQ. This CDR3 has 14 residues. The CDR3 DNA, read in part, is TGTGCCAGCAGCCACGGACAGGTAGTCAATGAC. This encodes CASSHGQVVND. The CDR3 in its entirety is CASSHGQVVNDYTF.

This clone was observed a handful of times. Germline and junction disagree at one end, which may indicate a read error. The read terminates 3 residues ahead of where the CDR3 ends, so the germline J gene completes it. The rearrangement links TRBV18 to TRBJ1-1; D might be TRBD1 (5 bases). The CDR3 runs 15 residues. CDR1 is KGHSH and CDR2 is LQKENI in the germline V gene. The CDR3 spells CASSPQGFGITAAFF. CDR3 bases read: TGTGCCAGCTCACCCCAGGGTTTTGGGATCACTGCA.

The table lists this clone with many counts. The read gets to within 3 residues of the CDR3 end, and the germline J gene fills in the rest. The rearrangement joins TRBV5-6 to TRBJ2-7, with 7 bases matching TRBD2. V shed 4 bases and J 3 bases; nucleotides not matched to a gene: 7. Germline CDR1 is SGHDT and CDR2 is YYEEEE. The CDR3 length is 14 residues. CDR3 DNA (partial): TGTGCCAGCAGCGACCGGGGGGTGTACTACGAG. This gives the protein CASSDRGVYYE. The complete CDR3 reads CASSDRGVYYEQYF.

This clone was counted many times. The read is 3 residues too short to cover the CDR3 end, so that end is filled in from the germline J gene. The chain has TRBV19 and TRBJ2-7; 11 bases match TRBD2. CDR3 size: 14 residues. After removal of 2 bases from V and 5 bases from J, the junction contained 2 bases not matched to a gene. Germline CDR1 and CDR2: LNHDA and SQIVND (reference sequence). CDR3 bases read: TGTGCCAGTAGTATATTACTAGCGGGAGACGAG. Protein: CASSILLAGDE. The full CDR3 reads CASSILLAGDEQYF. Complete variable domain (other parts from reference TRBV19 and TRBJ2-7): DGGITQSPKYLFRKEGQNVTLSCEQNLNHDAMYWYRQDPGQGLRLIYYSQIVNDFQKGDIAEGYSVSREKKESFPLTVTSAQKNPTAFYLCASSILLAGDEQYFGPGTRLTVT.

This clone was seen ten or more times. The CDR3 is cut off 3 residues early in the read; its end comes from the germline J gene. The chain recombines TRBV7-2 with TRBJ1-5; D not certain. In germline, CDR1 is SGHTA, CDR2 FQGNSA. The V end was cut by 0 bases, the J end by 4 bases, with 10 bases between. The CDR3 runs to 15 residues. CDR3 in amino acids: CASSLAPGINQPQHF. The covered CDR3 bases are TGTGCCAGCAGCTTAGCGCCAGGAATTAATCAGCCC.

This clone has a handful of counts. The read ends 3 residues early relative to the CDR3; the germline J gene fills the gap. The V call is TRBV18, the J call TRBJ2-2, with D tentatively TRBD1 (5 bases). The CDR3 covers 15 residues. Germline CDR1 and CDR2: KGHSH and LQKENI. Incomplete CDR3 DNA: TGTGCCAGCTCACCCAATCAGGGAACTAATGAAAAG. Protein sequence: CASSPNQGTNEK. Given in full, the CDR3 is CASSPNQGTNEKLFF.

Many counts were recorded for this clone. The read finishes 3 residues shy of the CDR3 end, and the germline J gene is used to complete it. This chain uses TRBV29-1 with TRBJ1-1, with a weak D call TRBD1 (6 bases). CDR1 and CDR2 from the germline V gene are SQVTM and ANQGSEA. The CDR3 length is 14 residues. V was clipped by 7 bases and J by 2 bases, with 17 bases between them. CDR3 sequence reads: CSAEPPDRNTEAFF. CDR3 bases read: TGCAGCGCCGAGCCCCCGGACAGAAACACTGAA.